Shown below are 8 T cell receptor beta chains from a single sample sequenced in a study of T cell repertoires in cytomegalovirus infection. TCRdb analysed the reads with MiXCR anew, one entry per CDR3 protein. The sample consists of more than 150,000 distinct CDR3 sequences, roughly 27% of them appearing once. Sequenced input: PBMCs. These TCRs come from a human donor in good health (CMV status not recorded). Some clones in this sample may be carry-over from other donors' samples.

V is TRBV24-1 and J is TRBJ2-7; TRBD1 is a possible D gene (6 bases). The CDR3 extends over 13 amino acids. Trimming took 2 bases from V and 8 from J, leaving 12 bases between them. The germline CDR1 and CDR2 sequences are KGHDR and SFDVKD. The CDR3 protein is CATSDSSGTQQYF. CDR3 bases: TGTGCCACCAGTGATTCCTCCGGGACACAGCAGTACTTC.

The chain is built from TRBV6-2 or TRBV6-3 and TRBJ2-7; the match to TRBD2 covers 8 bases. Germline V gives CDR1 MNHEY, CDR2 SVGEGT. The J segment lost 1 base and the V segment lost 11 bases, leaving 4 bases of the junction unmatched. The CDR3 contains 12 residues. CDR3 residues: CASAGVSYEQYF. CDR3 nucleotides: TGTGCCTCAGCGGGGGTTTCCTACGAGCAGTACTTC.

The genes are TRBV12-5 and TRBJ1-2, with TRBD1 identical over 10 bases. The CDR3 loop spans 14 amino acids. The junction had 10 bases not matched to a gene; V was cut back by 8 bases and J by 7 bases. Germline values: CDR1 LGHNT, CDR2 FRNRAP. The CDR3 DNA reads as TGTGCTAGTCCGGAGGGGACAGGGGCTTCTGGCTACACCTTC. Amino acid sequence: CASPEGTGASGYTF.

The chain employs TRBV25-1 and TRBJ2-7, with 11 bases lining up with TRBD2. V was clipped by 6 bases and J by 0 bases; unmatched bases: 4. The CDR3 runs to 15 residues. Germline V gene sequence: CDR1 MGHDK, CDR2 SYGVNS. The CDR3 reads CASSQTSGDSYEQYF. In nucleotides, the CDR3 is TGTGCCAGCAGCCAGACTAGCGGGGACTCCTACGAGCAGTACTTC.

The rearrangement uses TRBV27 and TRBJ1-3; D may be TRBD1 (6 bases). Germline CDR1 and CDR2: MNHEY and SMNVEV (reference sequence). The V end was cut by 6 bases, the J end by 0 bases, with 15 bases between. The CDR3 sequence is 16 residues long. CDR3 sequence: CASSRSGVFSGNTIYF. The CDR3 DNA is TGTGCCAGCAGCCGCTCAGGGGTCTTCTCTGGAAACACCATATATTTT.

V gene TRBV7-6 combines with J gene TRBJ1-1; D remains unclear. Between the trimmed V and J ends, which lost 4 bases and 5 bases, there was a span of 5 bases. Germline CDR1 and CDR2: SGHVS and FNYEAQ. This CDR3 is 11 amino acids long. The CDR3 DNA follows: TGTGCCAGCAGCTCGTTAACTGAAGCTTTCTTT. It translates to CASSSLTEAFF.

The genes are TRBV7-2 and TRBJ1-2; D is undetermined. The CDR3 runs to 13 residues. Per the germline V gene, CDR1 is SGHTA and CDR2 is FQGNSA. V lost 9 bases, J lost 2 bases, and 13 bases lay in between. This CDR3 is CASLIGSNYGYTF. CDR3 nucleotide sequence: TGTGCCAGTCTCATAGGTTCCAACTATGGCTACACCTTC.

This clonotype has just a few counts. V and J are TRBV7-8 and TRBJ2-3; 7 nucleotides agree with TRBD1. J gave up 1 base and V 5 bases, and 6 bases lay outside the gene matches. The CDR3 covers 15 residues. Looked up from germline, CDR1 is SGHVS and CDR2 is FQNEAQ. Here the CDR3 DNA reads TGTGCCAGCAGCGCGGACAGGTCGGGCACAGATACGCAGTATTTT. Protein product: CASSADRSGTDTQYF.